The sequence of this TCR beta chain was determined in a study of early T cells in non-severe SARS-CoV-2 infection. TCRdb fed the 5' RACE reads into MiXCR, producing one record per CDR3 protein. The sample contains approximately 32,000 distinct CDR3 sequences, roughly 4.2% of which appear only once. This CDR3 region has 15 residues. Trimming pared 4 bases from V and 0 bases from J, leaving 13 bases between. The germline V gene encodes CDR1 MNHEY and CDR2 SVGEGT. Details on this clonotype: What it binds is unknown.

Study-level results: A preference for anti-spike CD8 responses marked VDJdb matching, which missed private and CD4 specificities.

The clonotype was recovered from an adult who was a healthcare worker with PCR-confirmed SARS-CoV-2 infection or an uninfected control (not recorded which). The specimen sequenced was whole blood. The J gene is TRBJ2-7, the V gene TRBV6-2 or TRBV6-3, with a tentative D call TRBD1 (5 bases). In DNA, the CDR3 is TGTGCCAGCAGTTCCCCCTCCCAGGGCTCCTACGAGCAGTACTTC. This gives the protein CASSSPSQGSYEQYF.